The source of this T cell receptor beta chain is a study of cytomegalovirus exposure and HLA in healthy donors. General study results and limits: Rarity characterized most TCR sequences, yet some public TCRs appeared in many donors. The CMV antigen specificity of a few CMV-associated chains was confirmed through in vitro analysis.

Researchers ran the PCR with 60 Vbeta and 13 Jbeta primers. Produced via immunoSEQ multiplex PCR; TCRdb's table is partial and in-frame only. The sample lists roughly 170,000 clones, roughly three quarters occurring once. From germline, CDR1 is MNHEY and CDR2 SMNVEV (reference sequence). The CDR3 sequence is 16 residues long. V lost 4 bases to trimming and J lost 0 bases, with 10 bases between them. A word on this clone: Its antigen is still unknown.

The sample taken for sequencing was PBMCs. This sequence joins TRBV27 and TRBJ1-6, with D maybe TRBD1 (6 bases). This receptor was obtained from a woman aged 50 to 60 in good health and CMV-seropositive. CDR3 sequence (DNA): TGTGCCAGCAGTTCGGGACAAGCCTCCTATAATTCACCCCTCCACTTT. This gives the protein CASSSGQASYNSPLHF.